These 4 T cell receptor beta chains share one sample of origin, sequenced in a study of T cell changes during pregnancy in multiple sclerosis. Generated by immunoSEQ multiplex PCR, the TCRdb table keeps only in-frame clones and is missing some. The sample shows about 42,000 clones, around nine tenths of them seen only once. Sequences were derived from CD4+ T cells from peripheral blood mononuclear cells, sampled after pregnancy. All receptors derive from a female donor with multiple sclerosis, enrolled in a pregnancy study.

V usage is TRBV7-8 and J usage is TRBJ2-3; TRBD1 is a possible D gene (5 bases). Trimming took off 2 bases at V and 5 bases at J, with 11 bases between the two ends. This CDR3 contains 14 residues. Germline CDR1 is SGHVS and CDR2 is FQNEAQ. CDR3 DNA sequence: TGTGCCAGCAGCTTACAGGGTGACCGAGATACGCAGTATTTT. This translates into CASSLQGDRDTQYF.

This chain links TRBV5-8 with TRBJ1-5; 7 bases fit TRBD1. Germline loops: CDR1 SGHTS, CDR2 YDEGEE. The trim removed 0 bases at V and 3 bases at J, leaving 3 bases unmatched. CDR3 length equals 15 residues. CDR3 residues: CASSLGQGYNQPQHF. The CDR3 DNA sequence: TGTGCCAGCAGCTTGGGACAGGGATACAATCAGCCCCAGCATTTT.

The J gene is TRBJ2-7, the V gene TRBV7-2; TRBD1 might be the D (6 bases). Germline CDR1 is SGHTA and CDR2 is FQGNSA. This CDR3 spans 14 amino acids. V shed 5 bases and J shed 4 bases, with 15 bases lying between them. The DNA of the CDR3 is TGTGCCAGCAGCCCCGAAGGGGGTCGGTACGAGCAGTACTTC. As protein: CASSPEGGRYEQYF.

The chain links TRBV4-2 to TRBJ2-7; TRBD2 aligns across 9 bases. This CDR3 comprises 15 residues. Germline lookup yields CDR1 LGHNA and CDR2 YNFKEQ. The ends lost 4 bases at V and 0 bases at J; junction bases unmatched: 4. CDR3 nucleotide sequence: TGTGCCAGCAGCCTCAGCGGGGGGAGCTCCTACGAGCAGTACTTC. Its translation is CASSLSGGSSYEQYF.